The sequence of this TCR beta chain was determined in a study of vaccination and CD4 T cells after COVID-19. Study overall: Median time from COVID diagnosis to post-COVID sampling was over 85 days (35 to 161). Findings and caveats of the study: Sampling was limited to relatively few convalescent patients, with no early post-infection timepoints studied.

The Oncomine TCR Beta short-read assay generated sequence data from the DNA of cultured CD4+ T cells. TCRdb re-derived calls from the PCR reads in MiXCR, one entry per CDR3 protein. Of several thousand distinct CDR3 sequences in the sample, about 40% were seen once. The CDR3 spans 13 residues. With V trimmed by 5 bases and J by 3 bases, 3 bases remained unmatched. The germline V gene has CDR1 SGHTA and CDR2 FQGTGA. This clonotype is medium-sized by share. Its specificity is unknown. The treatment: roughly 10-day PBMC culture with coronavirus spike peptide pools or control peptides (ViraFEST assay). Collection of the unexposed donor's CD4+ T cells took place before the COVID-19 pandemic (2011-2018). With fresh IL-2 medium, half the medium was replaced on days 3 and 7.

This chain links TRBV7-3 with TRBJ1-1; 7 positions agree with TRBD1. The sample was CD4+ T cells from blood, cultured in vitro. The receptor comes from a human donor in good health. The CDR3 region is CASSPQGDTEAFF. The DNA for the CDR3 is TGTGCCAGCAGCCCTCAGGGGGACACTGAAGCTTTCTTT.